This T cell receptor beta chain originates from a study of vaccination effects on CD4 cells after COVID-19. Whole-study results and caveats: Convalescent patients numbered few in the study; early post-infection timepoints were missing entirely.

Some clones are missing from TCRdb's copy, which holds only in-frame ones; the method was immunoSEQ multiplex PCR. Among tens of thousands of clones listed, over 65% were seen once. ViraFEST used viral peptide pools to expand antigen-specific CD4+ T cells before sequencing. It was after roughly 11 days of culture that CD4+ T cells were isolated. Absence of prior SARS-CoV-2 infection characterized the vaccine recipients, who showed negative nucleocapsid antibodies. As regards this clone: Its target is not known.

Germline CDR1 reads GTSNPN; CDR2 reads SVGIG (reference sequence). The CDR3 has 13 amino acids. V was pared by 2 bases and J by 7 bases, with 11 bases between. The origin of this receptor is a human donor who received a COVID-19 vaccine. Sequenced material: CD4+ T cells from PBMCs cultured with HCoV-OC43 spike peptides, taken before COVID-19 vaccination. Described subset: HCoV-OC43 spike overlapping peptide pool stimulation. This chain links TRBV30 with TRBJ1-4, with a possible D match to TRBD1 (5 bases). The CDR3: CAWSSQGGEKLFF. The CDR3 DNA follows: TGTGCCTGGAGTTCTCAGGGTGGTGAAAAACTGTTTTTT.